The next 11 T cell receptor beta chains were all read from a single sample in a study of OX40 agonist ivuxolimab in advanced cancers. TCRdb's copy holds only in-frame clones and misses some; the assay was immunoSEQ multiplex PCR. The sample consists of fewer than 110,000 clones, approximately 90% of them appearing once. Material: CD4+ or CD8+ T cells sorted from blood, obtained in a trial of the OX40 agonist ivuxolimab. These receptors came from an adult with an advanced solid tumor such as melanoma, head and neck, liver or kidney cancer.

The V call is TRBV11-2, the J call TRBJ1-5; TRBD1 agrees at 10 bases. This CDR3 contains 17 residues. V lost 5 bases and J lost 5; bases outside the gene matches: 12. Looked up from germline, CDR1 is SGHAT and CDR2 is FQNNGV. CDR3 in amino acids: CASSKTGQGLVDQPQHF. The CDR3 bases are TGTGCCAGCAGCAAAACGGGACAGGGGTTAGTCGATCAGCCCCAGCATTTT.

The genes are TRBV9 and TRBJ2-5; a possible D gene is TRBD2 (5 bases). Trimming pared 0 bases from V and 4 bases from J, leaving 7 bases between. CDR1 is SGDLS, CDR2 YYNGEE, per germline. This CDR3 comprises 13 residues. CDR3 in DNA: TGTGCCAGCAGCGTAGGAGGGATAGAGACCCAGTACTTC. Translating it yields CASSVGGIETQYF. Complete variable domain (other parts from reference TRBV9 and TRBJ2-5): DSGVTQTPKHLITATGQRVTLRCSPRSGDLSVYWYQQSLDQGLQFLIQYYNGEERAKGNILERFSAQQFPDLHSELNLSSLELGDSALYFCASSVGGIETQYFGPGTRLLVL.

The CDR3 loop is CASSPLVAQETQYF. The CDR3 coding sequence is TGTGCCAGCTCACCCCTAGTGGCCCAGGAGACCCAGTACTTC. This rearrangement joins TRBV18 to TRBJ2-5; no definite D call. V lost 3 bases to trimming and J lost 5 bases, with 13 bases between them. The V gene's germline CDR1 is KGHSH and CDR2 LQKENI. The CDR3 is 14 residues long.

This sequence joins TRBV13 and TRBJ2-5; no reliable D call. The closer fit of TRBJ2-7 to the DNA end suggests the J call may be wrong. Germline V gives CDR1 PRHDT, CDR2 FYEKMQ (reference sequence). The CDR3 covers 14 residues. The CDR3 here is CASSLKGSSYEQYF. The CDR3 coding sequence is TGTGCCAGCAGCCTCAAGGGAAGCTCCTACGAGCAGTACTTC.

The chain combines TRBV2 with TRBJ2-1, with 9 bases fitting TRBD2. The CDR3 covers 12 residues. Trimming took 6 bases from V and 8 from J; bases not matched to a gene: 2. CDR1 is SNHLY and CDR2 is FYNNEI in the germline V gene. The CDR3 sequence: CASRRTSDEQFF. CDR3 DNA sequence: TGTGCCAGCAGGAGGACTAGCGATGAGCAGTTCTTC. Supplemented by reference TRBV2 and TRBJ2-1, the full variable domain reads EPEVTQTPSHQVTQMGQEVILRCVPISNHLYFYWYRQILGQKVEFLVSFYNNEISEKSEIFDDQFSVERPDGSNFTLKIRSTKLEDSAMYFCASRRTSDEQFFGPGTRLTVL.

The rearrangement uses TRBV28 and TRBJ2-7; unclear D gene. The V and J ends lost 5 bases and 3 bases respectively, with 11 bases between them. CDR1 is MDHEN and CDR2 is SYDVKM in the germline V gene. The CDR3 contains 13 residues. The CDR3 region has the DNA TGTGCCAGCAGTACCGAACAAGTCTACGAGCAGTACTTC. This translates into CASSTEQVYEQYF. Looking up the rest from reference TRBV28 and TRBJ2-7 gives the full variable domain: DVKVTQSSRYLVKRTGEKVFLECVQDMDHENMFWYRQDPGLGLRLIYFSYDVKMKEKGDIPEGYSVSREKKERFSLILESASTNQTSMYLCASSTEQVYEQYFGPGTRLTVT.

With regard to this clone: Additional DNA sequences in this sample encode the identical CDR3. The CDR3 nucleotides read TGCGCCAGCAGCTTTGACCCTCTTGGGAATAGCAATCAGCCCCAGCATTTT. Its protein is CASSFDPLGNSNQPQHF. The chain is built from TRBV5-1 and TRBJ1-5; D gene unclear. CDR1 and CDR2 from the germline V gene are SGHRS and YFSETQ. The CDR3 is made up of 17 amino acids. Trimming took 2 bases from V and 0 from J, leaving 15 bases between them. Full variable domain (outside the CDR3, taken from reference TRBV5-1 and TRBJ1-5): KAGVTQTPRYLIKTRGQQVTLSCSPISGHRSVSWYQQTPGQGLQFLFEYFSETQRNKGNFPGRFSGRQFSNSRSEMNVSTLELGDSALYLCASSFDPLGNSNQPQHFGDGTRLSIL.

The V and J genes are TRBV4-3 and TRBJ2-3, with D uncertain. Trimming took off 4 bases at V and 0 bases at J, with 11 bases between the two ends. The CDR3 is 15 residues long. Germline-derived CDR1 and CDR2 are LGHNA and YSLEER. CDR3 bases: TGCGCCAGCAGCCCGACGAGAGGAAGCACAGATACGCAGTATTTT. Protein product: CASSPTRGSTDTQYF.

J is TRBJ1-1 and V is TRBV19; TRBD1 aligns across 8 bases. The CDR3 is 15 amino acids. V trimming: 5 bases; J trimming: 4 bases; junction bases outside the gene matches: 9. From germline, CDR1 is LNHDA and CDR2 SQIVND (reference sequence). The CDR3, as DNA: TGTGCCAGTAGTCCCCAGACAGGGGTAACCACTGAAGCTTTCTTT. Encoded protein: CASSPQTGVTTEAFF.

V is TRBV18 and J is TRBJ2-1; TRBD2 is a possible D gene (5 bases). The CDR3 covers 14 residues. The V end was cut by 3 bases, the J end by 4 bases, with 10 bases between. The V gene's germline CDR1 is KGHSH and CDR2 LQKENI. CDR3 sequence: CASSPRETYNEQFF. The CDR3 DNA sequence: TGTGCCAGCTCACCGAGGGAAACTTACAATGAGCAGTTCTTC.

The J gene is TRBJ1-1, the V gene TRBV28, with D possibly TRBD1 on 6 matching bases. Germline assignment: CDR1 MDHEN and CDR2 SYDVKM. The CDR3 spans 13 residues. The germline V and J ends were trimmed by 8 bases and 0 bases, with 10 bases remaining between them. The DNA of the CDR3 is TGTGCCAGCGAGGGGGAGCTGAACACTGAAGCTTTCTTT. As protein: CASEGELNTEAFF.